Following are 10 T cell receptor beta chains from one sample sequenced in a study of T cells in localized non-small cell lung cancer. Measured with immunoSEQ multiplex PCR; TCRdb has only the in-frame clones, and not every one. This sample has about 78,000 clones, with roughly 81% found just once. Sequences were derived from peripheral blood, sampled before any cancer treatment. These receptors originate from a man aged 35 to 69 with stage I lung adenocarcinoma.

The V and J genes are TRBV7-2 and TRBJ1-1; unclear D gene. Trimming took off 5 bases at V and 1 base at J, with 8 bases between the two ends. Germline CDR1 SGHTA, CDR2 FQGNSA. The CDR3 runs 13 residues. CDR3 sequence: CASSRAENTEAFF. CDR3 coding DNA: TGTGCCAGCAGCCGGGCTGAGAACACTGAAGCTTTCTTT.

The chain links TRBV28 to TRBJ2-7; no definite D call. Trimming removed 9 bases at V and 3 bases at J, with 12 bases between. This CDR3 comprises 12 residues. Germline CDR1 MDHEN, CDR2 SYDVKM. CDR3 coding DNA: TGTGCCAGTCATAAGGTGGGCTACGAGCAGTACTTC. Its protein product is CASHKVGYEQYF.

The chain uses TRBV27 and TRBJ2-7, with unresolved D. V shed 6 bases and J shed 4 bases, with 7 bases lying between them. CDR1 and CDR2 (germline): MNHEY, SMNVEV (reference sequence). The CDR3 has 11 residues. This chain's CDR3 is CASSDGYEQYF. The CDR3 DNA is TGTGCCAGCAGCGACGGTTACGAGCAGTACTTC.

The CDR3 sequence is CASSTGGDSGNTIYF. In DNA, the CDR3 is TGTGCCAGCTCAACAGGGGGAGACTCTGGAAACACCATATATTTT. V and J are TRBV18 and TRBJ1-3; TRBD1 aligns across 8 bases. The germline V gene has CDR1 KGHSH and CDR2 LQKENI. There are 15 residues in the CDR3. The V and J ends lost 5 bases and 0 bases, in that order; junction bases with no gene match: 3.

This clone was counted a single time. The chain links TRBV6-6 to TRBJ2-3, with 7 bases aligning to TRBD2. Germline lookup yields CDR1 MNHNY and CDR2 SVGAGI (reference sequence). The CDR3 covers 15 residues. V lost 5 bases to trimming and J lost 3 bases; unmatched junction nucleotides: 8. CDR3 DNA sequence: TGTGCCAGCAGTCCTCGCAGCGGGGTAACAGATACGCAGTATTTT. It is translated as CASSPRSGVTDTQYF.

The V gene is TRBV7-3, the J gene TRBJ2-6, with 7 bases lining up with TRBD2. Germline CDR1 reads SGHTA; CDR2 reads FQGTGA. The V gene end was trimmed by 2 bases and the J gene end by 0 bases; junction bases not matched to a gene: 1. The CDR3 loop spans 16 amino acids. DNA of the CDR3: TGTGCCAGCAGCTTATCGGGAGGCTCTGGGGCCAACGTCCTGACTTTC. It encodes CASSLSGGSGANVLTF. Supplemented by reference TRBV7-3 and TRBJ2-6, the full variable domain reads GAGVSQTPSNKVTEKGKYVELRCDPISGHTALYWYRQSLGQGPEFLIYFQGTGAADDSGLPNDRFFAVRPEGSVSTLKIQRTERGDSAVYLCASSLSGGSGANVLTFGAGSRLTVL.

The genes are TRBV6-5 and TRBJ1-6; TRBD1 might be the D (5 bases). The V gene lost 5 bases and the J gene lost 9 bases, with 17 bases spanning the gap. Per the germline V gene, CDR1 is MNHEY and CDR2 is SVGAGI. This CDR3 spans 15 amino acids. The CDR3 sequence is CASSRGAWGGSPLHF. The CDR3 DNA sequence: TGTGCCAGCAGTAGAGGGGCTTGGGGGGGTTCACCCCTCCACTTT.

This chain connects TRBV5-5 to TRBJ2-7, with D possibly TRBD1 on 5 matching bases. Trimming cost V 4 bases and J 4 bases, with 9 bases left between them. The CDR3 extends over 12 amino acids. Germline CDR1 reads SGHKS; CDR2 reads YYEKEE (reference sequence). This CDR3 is CASSPQGYEQYF. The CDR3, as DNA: TGTGCCAGCAGCCCCCAGGGATACGAGCAGTACTTC.

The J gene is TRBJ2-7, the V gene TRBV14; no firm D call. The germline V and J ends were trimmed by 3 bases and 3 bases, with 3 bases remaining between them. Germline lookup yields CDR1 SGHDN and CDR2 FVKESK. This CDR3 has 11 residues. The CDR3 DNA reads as TGTGCCAGCAGCCAGTACTACGAGCAGTACTTC. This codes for CASSQYYEQYF. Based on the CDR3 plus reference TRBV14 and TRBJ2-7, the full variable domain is EAGVTQFPSHSVIEKGQTVTLRCDPISGHDNLYWYRRVMGKEIKFLLHFVKESKQDESGMPNNRFLAERTGGTYSTLKVQPAELEDSGVYFCASSQYYEQYFGPGTRLTVT.

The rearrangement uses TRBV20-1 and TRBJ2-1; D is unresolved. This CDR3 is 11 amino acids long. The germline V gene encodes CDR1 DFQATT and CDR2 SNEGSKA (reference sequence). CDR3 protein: CSTFLGNEQFF. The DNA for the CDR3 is TGCAGCACCTTTCTTGGCAATGAGCAGTTCTTC.